Listed below are T cell receptor beta chains from one sample, sequenced in a study of molecular identifiers for immune sequencing clone quantification. Each CDR3 protein is one row after TCRdb ran MiXCR on the PCR reads. The table includes hundreds of thousands of distinct CDR3 sequences, about 25% detected once. The sequencing sample was made of naive CD8+ T cells from blood, with Jurkat cell RNA spiked in. These TCRs come from a human donor in good health. Some libraries in this study had Jurkat cell RNA spiked in. CDR3s include the opening cysteine and the closing phenylalanine or tryptophan. The D gene is left open where the match is weak. The size field is filled for only some rows; it gives once, few, many or a size class.

>many|TRBJ1-1|-|14|TRBV7-9
CASSFPRVETEAFF
TGTGCCAGCAGCTTCCCCCGGGTTGAGACTGAAGCTTTCTTT
>few|TRBJ2-5|TRBD2|16|TRBV12-3/TRBV12-4
CASSTPSGGFQETQYF
TGTGCCAGCAGTACCCCTTCGGGGGGGTTCCAAGAGACCCAGTACTTC
>-|TRBJ1-2|-|15|TRBV4-1
CASSQVNGANYGYTF
TGCGCCAGCAGCCAAGTGAACGGGGCTAACTATGGCTACACCTTC
>-|TRBJ2-3|-|14|TRBV19
CASRMGLDPDTQYF
TGTGCCAGCCGAATGGGGCTCGACCCAGATACGCAGTATTTT
>few|TRBJ2-6|TRBD1|16|TRBV12-3/TRBV12-4
CASRDRGAPGANVLTF
TGTGCCAGCAGGGACAGGGGGGCACCAGGGGCCAACGTCCTGACTTTC
>few|TRBJ2-7|-|13|TRBV30
CAWSTGAFYEQYF
TGTGCCTGGAGTACGGGGGCTTTCTACGAGCAGTACTTC
>-|TRBJ2-3|TRBD2|15|TRBV2
CASRTSGGGADTQYF
TGTGCCAGCAGGACTAGCGGGGGAGGGGCAGATACGCAGTATTTT
>-|TRBJ2-1|TRBD1|16|TRBV12-3/TRBV12-4
CASSSWGDRGRNEQFF
TGTGCCAGCAGTTCGTGGGGGGACAGGGGTCGGAATGAGCAGTTCTTC
>once|TRBJ2-2|TRBD2|17|TRBV20-1
CSARDSTGGPYTGELFF
TGCAGTGCTAGAGATTCGACGGGAGGGCCATACACCGGGGAGCTGTTTTTT
>few|TRBJ2-7|TRBD1|15|TRBV10-3
CAISEWGTATYEQYF
TGTGCCATCAGTGAGTGGGGGACAGCAACCTACGAGCAGTACTTC
>few|TRBJ1-6|-|16|TRBV7-9
CASSLTGRSYNSPLHF
TGTGCCAGCAGCTTAACGGGGCGTTCCTATAATTCACCCCTCCACTTT
>few|TRBJ2-1|TRBD1|11|TRBV20-1
CSAYRGNEQFF
TGCAGTGCTTACAGGGGCAATGAGCAGTTCTTC
>many|TRBJ2-7|TRBD1|14|TRBV5-4
CASSPTGGTYEQYF
TGTGCCAGCAGCCCAACAGGGGGCACCTACGAGCAGTACTTC
>few|TRBJ1-4|-|13|TRBV4-3
CASSQDERREVFF
TGCGCCAGCAGCCAAGACGAAAGGAGGGAGGTGTTTTTT
>-|TRBJ2-7|-|16|TRBV6-2/TRBV6-3
CASSYSIGSGPYEQYF
TGTGCCAGCAGTTACTCGATAGGATCGGGCCCCTACGAGCAGTACTTC
>few|TRBJ2-7|-|13|TRBV7-9
CASTPINRDEQYF
TGTGCCAGCACCCCAATAAATCGGGACGAGCAGTACTTC
>few|TRBJ2-7|-|15|TRBV29-1
CSALTPGTSTYEQYF
TGCAGCGCATTAACCCCGGGGACATCTACCTACGAGCAGTACTTC
>few|TRBJ2-1|TRBD2|17|TRBV7-9
CASSPPPGTSGRGEQFF
TGTGCCAGCAGCCCGCCTCCCGGGACTAGCGGGAGGGGTGAGCAGTTCTTC
>many|TRBJ2-7|-|12|TRBV28
CASSYVAAEQYF
TGTGCCAGCAGTTACGTAGCCGCGGAGCAGTACTTC
>-|TRBJ2-3|-|14|TRBV27
CASSRDDITDTQYF
TGTGCCAGCAGCCGGGATGATATCACAGATACGCAGTATTTT
>many|TRBJ2-5|-|15|TRBV11-2
CASSPSPGQQETQYF
TGTGCCAGCAGCCCATCCCCGGGGCAGCAAGAGACCCAGTACTTC
>-|TRBJ2-1|TRBD2|16|TRBV2
CASSSGVGSSYNEQFF
TGTGCCAGCAGCAGCGGGGTTGGGAGCTCCTACAATGAGCAGTTCTTC
>-|TRBJ1-4|-|13|TRBV13
CASTQGPFENLFF
TGTGCCAGCACCCAGGGGCCATTTGAAAATCTGTTTTTT
>few|TRBJ2-7|-|17|TRBV6-2/TRBV6-3
CASSYSKGAAVSYEQYF
TGTGCCAGCAGTTACTCGAAAGGAGCGGCGGTCTCCTACGAGCAGTACTTC
>few|TRBJ1-1|-|16|TRBV7-9
CASRHIVQGMNTEAFF
TGTGCCAGCAGACATATTGTACAGGGAATGAACACTGAAGCTTTCTTT
>many|TRBJ1-6|-|16|TRBV12-3/TRBV12-4
CASSPTRADYNSPLHF
TGTGCCAGCAGTCCAACCCGGGCCGACTATAATTCACCCCTCCACTTT
>many|TRBJ2-7|TRBD1|10|TRBV6-1
CASSEGQVGF
TGTGCCAGCAGCGAGGGACAGGTAGGATTC
>-|TRBJ1-5|-|15|TRBV4-1
CASSQVGDNSQPQHF
TGCGCCAGCAGCCAAGTGGGGGACAACAGTCAGCCCCAGCATTTT
>-|TRBJ1-4|TRBD1|16|TRBV14
CASSPLTDRDFEKLFF
TGTGCCAGCAGCCCTCTTACGGACAGGGACTTTGAAAAACTGTTTTTT
>few|TRBJ2-1|-|10|TRBV21-1
CASNHGEQFF
TGTGCCAGCAACCATGGAGAGCAGTTCTTC
>few|TRBJ2-7|TRBD2|16|TRBV20-1
CSANSLLAESSYEQYF
TGCAGTGCAAATTCATTACTAGCGGAGAGCTCCTACGAGCAGTACTTC
>-|TRBJ2-1|-|15|TRBV5-4
CASSSTPSSYNEQFF
TGTGCCAGCAGCTCCACCCCAAGCTCCTACAATGAGCAGTTCTTC
>-|TRBJ2-3|TRBD2|15|TRBV20-1
CSATPIAGVGDTQYF
TGCAGTGCTACCCCCATAGCGGGAGTGGGAGATACGCAGTATTTT
>many|TRBJ2-7|-|13|TRBV3-1
CASSQPEGDEQYF
TGTGCCAGCAGCCAACCTGAGGGGGACGAGCAGTACTTC
>-|TRBJ2-6|TRBD1|16|TRBV6-1
CASSEGTGSGANVLPF
TGTGCCAGCAGTGAAGGGACAGGGTCGGGGGCCAACGTCCTGCCTTTC
>-|TRBJ1-5|-|19|TRBV6-2/TRBV6-3
CASSWPAGGDEGSNQPQHF
TGTGCCAGCAGTTGGCCCGCCGGGGGGGACGAAGGTAGCAATCAGCCCCAGCATTTT
>many|TRBJ2-3|TRBD1|16|TRBV7-9
CASSFVRDRPPDTQYF
TGTGCCAGCAGCTTCGTCCGGGACAGGCCCCCAGATACGCAGTATTTT
>few|TRBJ2-5|-|14|TRBV6-5
CASSASGGYETQYF
TGTGCCAGCAGTGCTTCAGGGGGGTATGAGACCCAGTACTTC
>-|TRBJ1-1|-|12|TRBV20-1
CSAPRTNTVAFF
TGCAGTGCCCCCCGGACGAACACTGTAGCTTTCTTT
>many|TRBJ2-5|-|15|TRBV3-1
CASSQGGRTAEPQYF
TGTGCCAGCAGCCAAGGGGGTCGGACCGCTGAGCCCCAGTACTTC
>-|TRBJ2-7|TRBD2|15|TRBV28
CASSSSGRALYEQYF
TGTGCCAGCAGCTCCAGCGGGAGGGCTCTGTACGAGCAGTACTTC
>-|TRBJ2-7|-|11|TRBV6-2/TRBV6-3
CASSSAHGQYF
TGTGCCAGCAGTTCGGCCCACGGGCAGTACTTC
>many|TRBJ2-7|-|14|TRBV7-9
CASSFGGNTYEQYF
TGTGCCAGCAGCTTTGGCGGAAATACCTACGAGCAGTACTTC
>-|TRBJ2-1|-|12|TRBV24-1
CATSDFVGEQFF
TGTGCCACCAGTGATTTCGTCGGTGAGCAGTTCTTC
>-|TRBJ2-2|TRBD1|18|TRBV27
CASSAAPYRGPPTGELFF
TGTGCCAGCAGTGCCGCTCCTTACAGGGGGCCTCCCACCGGGGAGCTGTTTTTT
>few|TRBJ2-7|-|12|TRBV20-1
CSARNKPYEQYF
TGCAGTGCTAGAAACAAACCCTACGAGCAGTACTTC
>many|TRBJ1-1|-|15|TRBV4-1
CASSVQGGLNTEAFF
TGCGCCAGCAGCGTACAGGGAGGATTGAACACTGAAGCTTTCTTT
>few|TRBJ2-7|-|15|TRBV2
CASRDIRSSSYEQYF
TGTGCCAGCAGGGACATAAGGTCGAGCTCCTACGAGCAGTACTTC
>-|TRBJ2-1|TRBD1|16|TRBV27
CASSLLGDRGPNEQFF
TGTGCCAGCAGTTTACTAGGGGACAGGGGTCCCAATGAGCAGTTCTTC
>few|TRBJ2-2|TRBD1|15|TRBV7-9
CASSRETGSGGELFF
TGTGCCAGCAGCCGAGAGACAGGGAGTGGCGGGGAGCTGTTTTTT